These T cell receptor beta chains were read from a single sample in a study of blood T cells in healthy people across ages. TCRdb fed the 5' RACE reads into MiXCR, producing one record per CDR3 protein. This table holds about 1.6 million distinct CDR3 sequences, about 31% found once. Specimen: blood. The origin of the receptors is a woman younger than 45 in good health. The CDR3 runs from the conserved cysteine through the conserved F or W. A D gene is named only where the DNA matches it firmly. The listing skips clone size in some rows; elsewhere it reads once, few, many or a size class.

v_gene: TRBV20-1
d_gene: NA
j_gene: TRBJ2-5
abundance: NA
CDR3aa: CSALGLSSYNEQYF
CDR3nt: TGCAGTGCCCTAGGTCTATCTAGCTACAATGAGCAGTACTTC

v_gene: TRBV28
d_gene: NA
j_gene: TRBJ1-2
abundance: NA
CDR3aa: CASSYSPRGARGYTF
CDR3nt: TGTGCCAGCAGTTACAGCCCCCGGGGGGCGCGCGGCTACACCTTC

v_gene: TRBV6-2/TRBV6-3
d_gene: TRBD1
j_gene: TRBJ1-5
abundance: NA
CDR3aa: CASIPSGQGNQPQHF
CDR3nt: TGTGCCAGCATTCCCTCCGGACAGGGGAATCAGCCCCAGCATTTT

v_gene: TRBV27
d_gene: NA
j_gene: TRBJ1-2
abundance: NA
CDR3aa: CASSFSGTKGGYTF
CDR3nt: TGTGCCAGCAGTTTTTCCGGGACAAAGGGGGGCTACACCTTC

v_gene: TRBV10-2
d_gene: NA
j_gene: TRBJ2-5
abundance: NA
CDR3aa: CASSEVYGTRYF
CDR3nt: TGCGCCAGCAGTGAGGTGTATGGGACCCGGTACTTC

v_gene: TRBV20-1
d_gene: TRBD1
j_gene: TRBJ2-7
abundance: few
CDR3aa: CSARDRVGEQYF
CDR3nt: TGCAGTGCTAGGGACAGGGTGGGCGAGCAGTACTTC

v_gene: TRBV9
d_gene: NA
j_gene: TRBJ2-1
abundance: NA
CDR3aa: CASSVEASYNEQFF
CDR3nt: TGTGCCAGCAGCGTAGAGGCAAGTTACAATGAGCAGTTCTTC

v_gene: TRBV4-1
d_gene: NA
j_gene: TRBJ1-1
abundance: NA
CDR3aa: CASSQEHQPIEAFF
CDR3nt: TGCGCCAGCAGCCAAGAACACCAGCCCATTGAAGCTTTCTTT

v_gene: TRBV2
d_gene: TRBD2
j_gene: TRBJ2-7
abundance: NA
CDR3aa: CASIGAGVPYEQYF
CDR3nt: TGTGCCAGCATAGGAGCGGGGGTCCCCTACGAGCAGTACTTC

v_gene: TRBV5-4
d_gene: TRBD2
j_gene: TRBJ2-7
abundance: NA
CDR3aa: CVSSLASGDYEQYF
CDR3nt: TGTGTCAGCAGCTTGGCTAGCGGGGATTACGAGCAGTACTTC

v_gene: TRBV15
d_gene: TRBD2
j_gene: TRBJ2-7
abundance: NA
CDR3aa: CATSREGREGLYEQYF
CDR3nt: TGTGCCACCAGCAGAGAAGGGCGGGAGGGCCTATACGAGCAGTACTTC

v_gene: TRBV6-5
d_gene: TRBD1
j_gene: TRBJ2-1
abundance: few
CDR3aa: CASSRLVTGDNEQFF
CDR3nt: TGTGCCAGCAGTCGCCTTGTCACAGGGGACAATGAGCAGTTCTTC

v_gene: TRBV7-3
d_gene: NA
j_gene: TRBJ2-7
abundance: NA
CDR3aa: CAGSAQGRGQYF
CDR3nt: TGTGCCGGCAGCGCACAGGGCCGTGGGCAGTACTTC

v_gene: TRBV12-3/TRBV12-4
d_gene: TRBD2
j_gene: TRBJ2-1
abundance: NA
CDR3aa: CASRGVFEQFF
CDR3nt: TGTGCCAGCCGGGGGGTCTTTGAGCAGTTCTTC

v_gene: TRBV20-1
d_gene: NA
j_gene: TRBJ2-5
abundance: NA
CDR3aa: CSAKGYLGQTQYF
CDR3nt: TGCAGTGCAAAGGGGTACCTAGGACAGACCCAGTACTTC

v_gene: TRBV29-1
d_gene: TRBD1
j_gene: TRBJ2-7
abundance: NA
CDR3aa: CSVGRTGGREQYF
CDR3nt: TGCAGCGTTGGCAGGACAGGGGGTAGGGAGCAGTACTTC

v_gene: TRBV5-1
d_gene: TRBD1
j_gene: TRBJ1-2
abundance: few
CDR3aa: CASSTGQGTGYTF
CDR3nt: TGCGCCAGCAGCACCGGACAGGGTACTGGCTACACCTTC

v_gene: TRBV2
d_gene: TRBD1
j_gene: TRBJ2-4
abundance: NA
CDR3aa: CASSGQGEGIQYF
CDR3nt: TGTGCCAGCAGCGGACAGGGAGAAGGCATTCAGTACTTC

v_gene: TRBV4-1
d_gene: TRBD1
j_gene: TRBJ1-4
abundance: NA
CDR3aa: CASRPQDRVYEKLFF
CDR3nt: TGCGCCAGCAGACCCCAGGACAGGGTGTATGAAAAACTGTTTTTT

v_gene: TRBV10-3
d_gene: NA
j_gene: TRBJ1-2
abundance: many
CDR3aa: CAITDSAGYGYTF
CDR3nt: TGTGCCATCACCGACAGTGCGGGGTATGGCTACACCTTC